A selection of T cell receptor beta chains follows, all from one sample in a study of graft-versus-host responses after intestinal transplantation. These TCRs' antigens remain unknown. Profiled with immunoSEQ multiplex PCR; TCRdb holds only in-frame clones, not every one. The sample carries more than 70,000 clones, about four fifths recorded once. This specimen was unstimulated CD4+ T cells sorted from spleen or lymph node cells, taken before intestinal transplant. The receptors stem from a human donor who received an intestinal transplant. Each CDR3 is given with its conserved first and last residue. Each record gives: J gene, clone size, D gene, V gene, CDR3 protein, CDR3 DNA. D genes are given only for firm matches. Some rows mark clone size as missing; the rest say once, few, many or name a class of expanded clone.

j_call: TRBJ2-5
clone_size: .
d_call: TRBD2
v_call: TRBV28
cdr3_aa: CASSPRTRVKETQYF
cdr3_nt: TGTGCCAGCAGCCCTCGGACTAGAGTAAAAGAGACCCAGTACTTC

j_call: TRBJ1-5
clone_size: .
d_call: .
v_call: TRBV6-5
cdr3_aa: CASSEASQPQHF
cdr3_nt: TGTGCCAGCAGTGAAGCTTCTCAGCCCCAGCATTTT

j_call: TRBJ2-2
clone_size: .
d_call: TRBD1
v_call: TRBV15
cdr3_aa: CATSPRTGTGTGELFF
cdr3_nt: TGTGCCACCAGCCCACGGACAGGGACGGGCACCGGGGAGCTGTTTTTT

j_call: TRBJ2-7
clone_size: .
d_call: .
v_call: TRBV5-1
cdr3_aa: CASSFAEVIFSYEQYF
cdr3_nt: TGCGCCAGCAGTTTTGCCGAGGTGATTTTTTCCTACGAGCAGTACTTC

j_call: TRBJ2-7
clone_size: once
d_call: TRBD1
v_call: TRBV6-1
cdr3_aa: CASRRTGTGIYEQYF
cdr3_nt: TGTGCCAGCAGGCGGACCGGGACAGGGATCTACGAGCAGTACTTC

j_call: TRBJ2-7
clone_size: .
d_call: .
v_call: TRBV5-1
cdr3_aa: CASRIGVPNEQYF
cdr3_nt: TGCGCCAGCCGAATCGGGGTACCCAACGAGCAGTACTTC

j_call: TRBJ2-5
clone_size: few
d_call: TRBD1
v_call: TRBV2
cdr3_aa: CASSRMGQAGETQYF
cdr3_nt: TGTGCCAGCAGTAGAATGGGACAGGCCGGGGAGACCCAGTACTTC

j_call: TRBJ2-3
clone_size: .
d_call: .
v_call: TRBV7-7
cdr3_aa: CASSLGTQSTDTQYF
cdr3_nt: TGTGCCAGCAGCTTAGGGACTCAATCCACAGATACGCAGTATTTT

j_call: TRBJ2-5
clone_size: once
d_call: .
v_call: TRBV5-1
cdr3_aa: CASSSRGSGETQYF
cdr3_nt: TGCGCCAGCAGCTCTCGAGGGAGTGGGGAGACCCAGTACTTC

j_call: TRBJ2-7
clone_size: .
d_call: TRBD1
v_call: TRBV11-2
cdr3_aa: CASSKDRVSYEQYF
cdr3_nt: TGTGCCAGCAGCAAGGACAGGGTCTCCTACGAGCAGTACTTC

j_call: TRBJ2-2
clone_size: .
d_call: .
v_call: TRBV11-3
cdr3_aa: CASSRTRNTGELFF
cdr3_nt: TGTGCCAGCAGCCGTACTAGAAACACCGGGGAGCTGTTTTTT

j_call: TRBJ1-1
clone_size: .
d_call: .
v_call: TRBV5-1
cdr3_aa: CASSLGPRSTEAFF
cdr3_nt: TGCGCCAGCAGCTTGGGGCCTAGGAGCACTGAAGCTTTCTTT

j_call: TRBJ2-1
clone_size: .
d_call: TRBD1
v_call: TRBV10-3
cdr3_aa: CAISFGVFGQGGNEQFF
cdr3_nt: TGTGCCATCAGTTTCGGGGTATTCGGACAGGGTGGGAATGAGCAGTTCTTC

j_call: TRBJ1-2
clone_size: .
d_call: TRBD1
v_call: TRBV5-1
cdr3_aa: CASSLGDSNYGYTF
cdr3_nt: TGCGCCAGCAGCTTGGGGGACAGCAACTATGGCTACACCTTC

j_call: TRBJ2-4
clone_size: .
d_call: TRBD2
v_call: TRBV9
cdr3_aa: CASSVGLAGRGAKNIQYF
cdr3_nt: TGTGCCAGCAGCGTCGGACTAGCGGGACGTGGAGCCAAAAACATTCAGTACTTC

j_call: TRBJ1-6
clone_size: .
d_call: .
v_call: TRBV10-3
cdr3_aa: CAISDNRRNSPLHF
cdr3_nt: TGTGCCATCAGTGACAACAGACGGAATTCACCCCTCCACTTT

j_call: TRBJ2-7
clone_size: .
d_call: TRBD2
v_call: TRBV28
cdr3_aa: CASSLSSSGTRSYEQYF
cdr3_nt: TGTGCCAGCAGTTTGTCATCGTCCGGGACTAGATCCTACGAGCAGTACTTC

j_call: TRBJ1-1
clone_size: .
d_call: .
v_call: TRBV5-1
cdr3_aa: CASSYAGTLNTEAFF
cdr3_nt: TGCGCCAGCAGCTACGCCGGGACATTGAACACTGAAGCTTTCTTT

j_call: TRBJ2-7
clone_size: .
d_call: TRBD2
v_call: TRBV18
cdr3_aa: CASSPLSTSAYEQYF
cdr3_nt: TGTGCCAGCTCACCACTTTCCACTAGCGCCTACGAGCAGTACTTC

j_call: TRBJ2-1
clone_size: few
d_call: TRBD2
v_call: TRBV14
cdr3_aa: CASSETPSGGGNEQFF
cdr3_nt: TGTGCCAGCAGCGAGACCCCTAGCGGGGGGGGCAATGAGCAGTTCTTC

j_call: TRBJ1-6
clone_size: .
d_call: .
v_call: TRBV6-6
cdr3_aa: CARTSRGGNSPLHF
cdr3_nt: TGTGCCAGGACTTCCCGGGGGGGGAATTCACCCCTCCACTTT

j_call: TRBJ1-6
clone_size: .
d_call: TRBD1
v_call: TRBV28
cdr3_aa: CASRPAQGAFNSPLHF
cdr3_nt: TGTGCCAGCAGACCAGCCCAGGGGGCGTTTAATTCACCCCTCCACTTT

j_call: TRBJ1-1
clone_size: .
d_call: .
v_call: TRBV6-1
cdr3_aa: CASTRGVMNTEAFF
cdr3_nt: TGTGCCAGCACCCGGGGAGTCATGAACACTGAAGCTTTCTTT

j_call: TRBJ1-1
clone_size: once
d_call: TRBD1
v_call: TRBV5-1
cdr3_aa: CASSPTGGAIWGTEAFF
cdr3_nt: TGCGCCAGCAGCCCGACAGGGGGCGCGATCTGGGGGACTGAAGCTTTCTTT

j_call: TRBJ2-7
clone_size: .
d_call: .
v_call: TRBV5-6
cdr3_aa: CASSRTWSSYEQYF
cdr3_nt: TGTGCCAGCAGCCGGACTTGGAGCTCCTACGAGCAGTACTTC

j_call: TRBJ2-1
clone_size: .
d_call: .
v_call: TRBV18
cdr3_aa: CASSPGSQGSYNEQFF
cdr3_nt: TGTGCCAGCTCACCCGGGAGCCAGGGCTCCTACAATGAGCAGTTCTTC

j_call: TRBJ2-4
clone_size: .
d_call: TRBD2
v_call: TRBV15
cdr3_aa: CATSRGGAGGTNQYF
cdr3_nt: TGTGCCACCAGCAGAGGGGGGGCGGGGGGAACAAATCAGTACTTC

j_call: TRBJ1-3
clone_size: .
d_call: TRBD1
v_call: TRBV10-3
cdr3_aa: CAISGPGQGNTIYF
cdr3_nt: TGTGCCATCAGTGGGCCGGGACAGGGGAACACCATATATTTT